One TCR beta chain is described in this entry. V shed 3 bases and J 5 bases; nucleotides not matched to a gene: 7. The CDR3 has 17 residues. Germline values: CDR1 SGDLS, CDR2 YYNGEE. The sample originates from a study of blood T cell repertoires in COVID-19. Across the study: Samples of COVID-19 (acute and convalescent) were obtained from the United States, Italy and Spain. PBMCs, B-cell-depleted T cells, or T cells provided the cDNA or gDNA that made up the material.

Source study methods: Nucleated cell counts were estimated from reference gene primer amplification. The assay was immunoSEQ multiplex PCR, and TCRdb's table has in-frame clones only and misses some. V, J and clone size are taken as reported in that table, and D and trimming were inferred from the DNA itself. Of fewer than 250,000 clones in the sample, approximately 84% were seen once. The rearrangement links TRBV9 to TRBJ2-5, with 16 bases fitting TRBD2. This TCR derives from a woman between 70 and 85 years old with active or convalescent COVID-19. Sequencing used peripheral blood. CDR3 sequence (DNA): TGTGCCAGCAGCGCCCCGGGACTAGCGGGAGGGAGGGAGACCCAGTACTTC. The encoded protein is CASSAPGLAGGRETQYF. Filled out from reference TRBV9 and TRBJ2-5, the complete variable domain reads DSGVTQTPKHLITATGQRVTLRCSPRSGDLSVYWYQQSLDQGLQFLIQYYNGEERAKGNILERFSAQQFPDLHSELNLSSLELGDSALYFCASSAPGLAGGRETQYFGPGTRLLVL.